Many counts were recorded for the clone carrying this T cell receptor (beta chain). The data belong to a study of T cells in Graves' hyperthyroidism and ophthalmopathy. CDR3 size: 14 residues. Trimming shortened V by 3 bases and J by 7 bases, and 15 bases separated the two germline ends. TCR beta CDR3 region amplification was performed from RNA transcripts. TCR CDR3 underwent first-round RT-PCR with the HTBI primer set. One entry per CDR3 protein results from TCRdb running MiXCR on the multiplex PCR reads. This table has hundreds of thousands of distinct CDR3 sequences, roughly 13% appearing once. An approximately 10 ml volume of fresh peripheral blood provided the PBMCs.

The TCR comes from a woman aged 18-29 years with Graves' hyperthyroidism. The V and J genes are TRBV12-3 or TRBV12-4 and TRBJ1-2; TRBD1 is a possible D gene (5 bases). What was sequenced was blood. Here the CDR3 reads CASSLHGDAGGYTF. CDR3 DNA sequence: TGTGCCAGCAGTTTGCACGGGGACGCGGGTGGCTACACCTTC.